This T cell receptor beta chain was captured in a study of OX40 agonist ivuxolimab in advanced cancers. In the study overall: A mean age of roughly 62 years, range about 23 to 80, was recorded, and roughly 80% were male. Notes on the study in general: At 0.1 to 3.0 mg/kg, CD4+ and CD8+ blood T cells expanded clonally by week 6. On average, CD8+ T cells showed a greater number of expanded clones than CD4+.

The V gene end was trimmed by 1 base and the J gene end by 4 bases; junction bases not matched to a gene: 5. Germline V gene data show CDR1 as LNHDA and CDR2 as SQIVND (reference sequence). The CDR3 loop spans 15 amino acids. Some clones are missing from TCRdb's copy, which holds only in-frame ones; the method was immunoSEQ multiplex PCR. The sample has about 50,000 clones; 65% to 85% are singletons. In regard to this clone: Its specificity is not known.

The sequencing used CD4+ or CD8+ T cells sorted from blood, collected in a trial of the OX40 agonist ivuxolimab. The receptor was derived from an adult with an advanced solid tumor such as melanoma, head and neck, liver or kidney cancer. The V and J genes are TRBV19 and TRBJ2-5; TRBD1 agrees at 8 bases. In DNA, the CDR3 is TGTGCCAGTAGTATAGGGCAGGGGGCACGAGAGACCCAGTACTTC. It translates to CASSIGQGARETQYF.